A single sample is the source of the 26 T cell receptor beta chains below, sequenced in a study of shared clonotypes between healthy human individuals. Sequencing was performed with immunoSEQ multiplex PCR; in TCRdb, only in-frame clones are kept and a portion is missing. The sample has about 1.1 million clones, 78% seen once. The sequenced sample was memory CD4+ T cells from PBMCs. Subset given: CD45RA-negative fraction. These receptors all come from a young man in good health. Some clones in this sample may be carry-over from other donors' samples.

The rearrangement joins TRBV5-1 to TRBJ1-2; unclear D gene. The germline gives CDR1 SGHRS, CDR2 YFSETQ. The V gene lost 0 bases and the J gene lost 2 bases, with 14 bases spanning the gap. This CDR3 comprises 16 residues. The CDR3 reads CASSLVSASLNYGYTF. The DNA of the CDR3 is TGCGCCAGCAGCTTGGTGAGCGCATCCCTAAACTATGGCTACACCTTC.

The chain couples TRBV6-1 to TRBJ1-4; the D is unclear. Trimming took off 7 bases at V and 7 bases at J, with 7 bases between the two ends. Germline V gene lookup returns CDR1 MNHNS and CDR2 SASEGT. The length of the CDR3 is 11 residues. CDR3 nucleotides: TGTGCCAGCACAGGTGGTGAAAAACTGTTTTTT. It yields the protein CASTGGEKLFF.

The rearrangement links TRBV18 to TRBJ2-3, with a tentative D call TRBD2 (5 bases). V was trimmed by 4 bases and J by 4 bases, leaving 9 bases between them. The CDR3 length is 13 residues. Germline lookup yields CDR1 KGHSH and CDR2 LQKENI. DNA for the CDR3: TGTGCCAGCTCACGAGGGCAGGCAGATACGCAGTATTTT. Amino acid sequence: CASSRGQADTQYF.

The gene calls are TRBV6-6 and TRBJ2-7, with TRBD1 matching 9 bases. The CDR3 totals 16 residues. The germline CDR1 and CDR2 sequences are MNHNY and SVGAGI (reference sequence). Germline trimming cut 5 bases from V and 7 bases from J; bases unmatched to any gene: 15. CDR3 in DNA: TGTGCCAGCAGTAAAGGGGACAGGGTGGTTTTGGGTGAGCAGTACTTC. Translating gives CASSKGDRVVLGEQYF.

This clone appeared a single time. V is TRBV10-2 and J is TRBJ1-2; TRBD1 matches at 7 bases. CDR1 is WSHSY and CDR2 is SAAADI in the germline V gene. The CDR3 is 13 residues long. The J segment lost 3 bases and the V segment lost 4 bases, leaving 2 bases of the junction unmatched. The CDR3 region is CASSATGDYGYTF. CDR3 in DNA: TGCGCCAGCAGTGCCACAGGGGACTATGGCTACACCTTC.

DNA for the CDR3: TGTGCCAGCAGCTTAGTACAGCTCGCGGGGGGCTCCTACAATGAGCAGTTCTTC. Translation gives CASSLVQLAGGSYNEQFF. The V gene is TRBV7-2, the J gene TRBJ2-1, with 8 nucleotides matching TRBD2. This CDR3 region has 18 residues. With V trimmed by 1 base and J by 0 bases, 8 bases remained unmatched. Germline CDR1 reads SGHTA; CDR2 reads FQGNSA.

The chain combines TRBV9 with TRBJ2-4; tentative D call: TRBD1 (5 bases). Between the trimmed V and J ends, which lost 0 bases and 6 bases, there was a span of 16 bases. Germline CDR1 reads SGDLS; CDR2 reads YYNGEE. This CDR3 comprises 16 residues. This CDR3 reads CASSVAIGASGNIQYF. CDR3 DNA sequence: TGTGCCAGCAGCGTAGCCATAGGGGCCTCAGGAAACATTCAGTACTTC.

This clone has more than one count but fewer than ten. Other DNA sequences in the same sample also yield this CDR3. This chain joins TRBV5-1 and TRBJ2-2; 7 bases fit TRBD2. The CDR3 is 16 residues long. Trimming took 0 bases from V and 1 from J; bases not matched to a gene: 3. CDR1 SGHRS and CDR2 YFSETQ come from the germline V gene. The CDR3 nucleotides are TGCGCCAGCAGCTTGGGGCTAGCGGTGAACACCGGGGAGCTGTTTTTT. As protein: CASSLGLAVNTGELFF.

The rearrangement links TRBV28 to TRBJ2-6; D is undetermined. Trimming cost V 3 bases and J 0 bases, with 6 bases left between them. Per germline, CDR1 MDHEN and CDR2 SYDVKM. The CDR3 is 15 residues long. CDR3 bases: TGTGCCAGCAGTTTGATGGGCTCTGGGGCCAACGTCCTGACTTTC. It yields the protein CASSLMGSGANVLTF.

The chain combines TRBV5-1 with TRBJ2-5, with D hard to call. CDR1 is SGHRS and CDR2 is YFSETQ in the germline V gene. This CDR3 has 14 residues. Trimming shortened V by 1 base and J by 4 bases, and 11 bases separated the two germline ends. CDR3 amino acids: CASSLLSASETQYF. CDR3 in DNA: TGCGCCAGCAGCTTGCTCTCAGCTTCAGAGACCCAGTACTTC.

The V gene is TRBV27, the J gene TRBJ2-5; possibly TRBD1 for D (7 bases). Germline V gene lookup returns CDR1 MNHEY and CDR2 SMNVEV (reference sequence). The CDR3 has 17 amino acids. Deletions cut 0 bases from V and 2 bases from J, with 16 bases between. The CDR3 protein is CASSLSPSGGWQETQYF. The CDR3 DNA reads as TGTGCCAGCAGTTTATCACCCTCAGGGGGGTGGCAAGAGACCCAGTACTTC.

The chain links TRBV5-1 to TRBJ2-3; no firm D call. CDR1 is SGHRS, CDR2 YFSETQ, per germline. Trimming removed 3 bases from V and 2 bases from J, with 25 bases in between. CDR3 size: 19 residues. The CDR3 is CASSWPSGLTLLNTDTQYF. The CDR3 nucleotides read TGCGCCAGCAGCTGGCCGTCTGGTTTAACCCTGTTAAACACAGATACGCAGTATTTT.

The chain carries TRBV18 and TRBJ2-7, with 7 bases fitting TRBD1. The length of the CDR3 is 14 residues. J lost 2 bases, V lost 5 bases, and 6 bases had no gene match. Germline V gene data show CDR1 as KGHSH and CDR2 as LQKENI. The CDR3 here is CASSSTGQTYEQYF. As DNA, the CDR3 is TGTGCCAGCTCATCGACAGGGCAAACCTACGAGCAGTACTTC.

A few counts support this clone. This chain connects TRBV19 to TRBJ2-5; possibly TRBD2 for D (5 bases). This CDR3 has 14 residues. V was cut by 3 bases and J by 7 bases, with 15 bases left in between. In germline, CDR1 is LNHDA, CDR2 SQIVND (reference sequence). The CDR3 DNA reads TGTGCCAGTAGTATTGGACTGTCCCGGGGGACCCAGTACTTC. Its protein is CASSIGLSRGTQYF.

This sequence joins TRBV4-1 and TRBJ1-4; possibly TRBD1 for D (5 bases). The length of the CDR3 is 14 residues. Trimming shortened V by 1 base and J by 8 bases, and 11 bases separated the two germline ends. Germline V CDR1 and CDR2: MGHRA, YSYEKL. For the CDR3, the DNA is TGCGCCAGCAGCCAAGTTGGGGGTTCCGAAAAACTGTTTTTT. The encoded protein is CASSQVGGSEKLFF.

The chain uses TRBV29-1 and TRBJ2-5; 7 nucleotides line up with TRBD2. Germline-derived CDR1 and CDR2 are SQVTM and ANQGSEA. Trimming cost V 7 bases and J 1 base; bases outside gene matches: 12. The length of the CDR3 is 15 residues. CDR3 DNA sequence: TGCAGCGCCGTGCCAGCGGGAAGGAGCCAAGAGACCCAGTACTTC. Encoded protein: CSAVPAGRSQETQYF.

J is TRBJ1-5 and V is TRBV19, with D unresolved. Germline CDR1 and CDR2: LNHDA and SQIVND (reference sequence). The CDR3 is 17 residues long. V was trimmed by 3 bases and J by 1 base, leaving 16 bases between them. CDR3 sequence reads: CASSISVASLSNQPQHF. For the CDR3, the DNA is TGTGCCAGTAGTATTTCAGTCGCCTCGTTAAGCAATCAGCCCCAGCATTTT.

This clone was observed a handful of times. The chain couples TRBV18 to TRBJ2-6, with D perhaps matching TRBD1 or TRBD2 (6 bases each). The CDR3 is made up of 16 amino acids. Germline lookup yields CDR1 KGHSH and CDR2 LQKENI. Trimming removed 3 bases from V and 4 bases from J, with 13 bases in between. CDR3 loop: CASSPTRGAGANVLTF. As DNA, the CDR3 is TGTGCCAGCTCACCGACTAGGGGGGCCGGGGCCAACGTCCTGACTTTC.

This sequence joins TRBV4-1 and TRBJ1-2; D is possibly TRBD1 (6 bases). Germline CDR1 and CDR2: MGHRA and YSYEKL. Trimming removed 0 bases from V and 2 bases from J, with 13 bases in between. The CDR3 contains 16 residues. The CDR3 region is CASSQDQDRSNYGYTF. CDR3 coding DNA: TGCGCCAGCAGCCAAGACCAGGACAGAAGCAACTATGGCTACACCTTC.

V gene TRBV6-1 combines with J gene TRBJ2-7; 16 bases align to TRBD2. The CDR3 spans 17 residues. Trimming at V came to 4 bases and at J to 3 bases, leaving 6 bases not matched to a gene. Germline assignment: CDR1 MNHNS and CDR2 SASEGT. CDR3 nucleotide sequence: TGTGCCAGCAGTGGGGGACTAGCGGGAGGGACCGGCTACGAGCAGTACTTC. Its translation is CASSGGLAGGTGYEQYF.

The chain employs TRBV5-5 and TRBJ1-3, with D hard to call. V lost 0 bases and J 0 bases, leaving 7 bases between the germline ends. The germline CDR1 and CDR2 sequences are SGHKS and YYEKEE (reference sequence). The CDR3 consists of 15 residues. The CDR3 DNA reads as TGTGCCAGCAGCTTGGTAGGGAGCTCTGGAAACACCATATATTTT. It translates to CASSLVGSSGNTIYF.

This clone was detected many times. The chain carries TRBV15 and TRBJ2-1; 7 bases match TRBD1. Germline assignment: CDR1 LNHNV and CDR2 YYDKDF (reference sequence). Germline trimming cut 2 bases from V and 4 bases from J; bases unmatched to any gene: 5. This CDR3 has 15 amino acids. In DNA, the CDR3 is TGTGCCACCAGCAGATCCGGGACAGCTTACAATGAGCAGTTCTTC. Amino acids: CATSRSGTAYNEQFF.

As to this clone: Other DNA sequences in the same sample also yield this CDR3. V is TRBV5-6 and J is TRBJ2-3; D unclear. This CDR3 is built from 14 residues. Germline V gene lookup returns CDR1 SGHDT and CDR2 YYEEEE. With 2 bases removed from V and 0 bases from J, the gap between germline ends came to 7 bases. CDR3 nucleotide sequence: TGTGCCAGCAGCTTACCAGGTAGCACAGATACGCAGTATTTT. Encoded protein: CASSLPGSTDTQYF.

The chain is built from TRBV7-6 and TRBJ2-1, with 10 nucleotides matching TRBD2. The germline CDR1 and CDR2 sequences are SGHVS and FNYEAQ. This CDR3 contains 15 residues. The junction had 4 bases not matched to a gene; V was cut back by 2 bases and J by 6 bases. DNA of the CDR3: TGTGCCAGCAGCTTACTAGCGGGAGCCTTCAATGAGCAGTTCTTC. It codes for CASSLLAGAFNEQFF.

V usage is TRBV10-3 and J usage is TRBJ2-5, with D unresolved. The germline gives CDR1 ENHRY, CDR2 SYGVKD. Trimming took 4 bases from V and 2 from J, leaving 11 bases between them. The CDR3 runs 14 residues. In nucleotides, the CDR3 is TGTGCCATCAGTGCTGGAAGTCCTCAAGAGACCCAGTACTTC. This gives the protein CAISAGSPQETQYF.

The J gene is TRBJ1-1, the V gene TRBV5-1; the D gene is possibly TRBD1 (6 bases). The CDR3 has 14 residues. V shed 4 bases and J shed 7 bases, with 17 bases lying between them. CDR1 and CDR2 from the germline V gene are SGHRS and YFSETQ. The CDR3 protein is CASSPQGPFYEAFF. The CDR3 DNA sequence: TGCGCCAGCAGCCCCCAGGGGCCTTTCTATGAAGCTTTCTTT.